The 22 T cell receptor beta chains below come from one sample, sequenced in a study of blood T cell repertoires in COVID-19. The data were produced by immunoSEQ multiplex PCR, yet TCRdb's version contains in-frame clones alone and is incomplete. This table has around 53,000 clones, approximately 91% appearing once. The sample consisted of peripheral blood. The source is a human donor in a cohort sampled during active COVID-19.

Written as DNA, the CDR3 is TGTGCCAGCAGTTTTCCCTCCACAGGGGGTAGCAATCAGCCCCAGCATTTT. Amino acids: CASSFPSTGGSNQPQHF. The gene calls are TRBV28 and TRBJ1-5; 8 bases map to TRBD1. CDR1 is MDHEN, CDR2 SYDVKM, per germline. The V and J ends lost 3 bases and 0 bases, in that order; junction bases with no gene match: 7. This CDR3 comprises 17 residues.

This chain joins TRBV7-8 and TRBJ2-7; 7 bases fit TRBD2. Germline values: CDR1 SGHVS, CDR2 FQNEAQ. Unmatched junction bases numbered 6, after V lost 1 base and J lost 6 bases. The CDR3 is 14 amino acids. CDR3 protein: CASSLGRLAVEQYV. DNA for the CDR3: TGTGCCAGCAGCTTAGGCAGACTAGCTGTCGAGCAGTACGTC.

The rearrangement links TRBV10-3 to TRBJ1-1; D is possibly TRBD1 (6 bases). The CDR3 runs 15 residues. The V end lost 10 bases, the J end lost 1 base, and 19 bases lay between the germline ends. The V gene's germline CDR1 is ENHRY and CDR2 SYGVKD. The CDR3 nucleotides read TGTGCCAATTCGGTACAGGGCATTGGGAACACTGAAGCTTTCTTT. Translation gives CANSVQGIGNTEAFF.

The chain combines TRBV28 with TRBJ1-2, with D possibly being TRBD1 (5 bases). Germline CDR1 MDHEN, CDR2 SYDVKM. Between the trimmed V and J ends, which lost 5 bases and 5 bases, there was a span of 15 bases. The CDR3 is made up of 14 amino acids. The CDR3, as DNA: TGTGCCAGCAGTCCCCCGGGGGGGGGATATGGCTACACCTTC. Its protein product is CASSPPGGGYGYTF.

Here the CDR3 reads CASSPGQEPYNSPLHF. For the CDR3, the DNA is TGTGCCAGCAGCCCGGGACAGGAACCTTATAATTCACCCCTCCACTTT. J is TRBJ1-6 and V is TRBV5-6, with 8 bases aligning to TRBD1. This CDR3 has 16 residues. The V gene's germline CDR1 is SGHDT and CDR2 YYEEEE. After removal of 4 bases from V and 4 bases from J, the junction contained 7 bases not matched to a gene.

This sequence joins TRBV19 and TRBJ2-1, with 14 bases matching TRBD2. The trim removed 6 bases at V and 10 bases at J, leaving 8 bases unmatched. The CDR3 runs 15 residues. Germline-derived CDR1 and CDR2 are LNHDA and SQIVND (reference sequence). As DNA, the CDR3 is TGTGCCAGTAGCTGGGGACTAGCGGGGGTCGGGGAGCAGTTCTTC. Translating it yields CASSWGLAGVGEQFF.

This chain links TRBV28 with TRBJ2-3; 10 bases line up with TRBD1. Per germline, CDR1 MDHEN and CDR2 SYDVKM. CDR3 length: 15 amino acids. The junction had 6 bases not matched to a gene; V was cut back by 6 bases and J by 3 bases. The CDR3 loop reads CASRGQGKGTDTQYF. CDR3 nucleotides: TGTGCCAGCAGGGGACAGGGGAAAGGAACAGATACGCAGTATTTT.

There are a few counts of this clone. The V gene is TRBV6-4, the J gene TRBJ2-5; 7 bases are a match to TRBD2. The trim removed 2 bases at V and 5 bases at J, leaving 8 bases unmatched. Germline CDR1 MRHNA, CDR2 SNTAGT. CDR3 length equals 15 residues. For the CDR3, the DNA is TGTGCCAGCAGTGACCGGAGCGGGGCGGGCGAGACCCAGTACTTC. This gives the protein CASSDRSGAGETQYF.

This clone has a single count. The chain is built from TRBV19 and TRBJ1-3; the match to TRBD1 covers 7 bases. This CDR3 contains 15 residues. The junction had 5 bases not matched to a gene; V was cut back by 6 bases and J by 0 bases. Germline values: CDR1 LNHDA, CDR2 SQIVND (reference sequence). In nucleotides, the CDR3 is TGTGCCAGTAGCAGGGGGACAGCCTCTGGAAACACCATATATTTT. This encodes CASSRGTASGNTIYF.

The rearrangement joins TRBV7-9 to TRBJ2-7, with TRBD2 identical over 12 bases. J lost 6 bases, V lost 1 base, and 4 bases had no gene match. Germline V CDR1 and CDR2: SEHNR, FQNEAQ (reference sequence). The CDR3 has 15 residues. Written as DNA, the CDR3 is TGTGCCAGCAGCTTAGGACTAGCGGGAGCTGGCGAGCAGTACTTC. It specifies CASSLGLAGAGEQYF.

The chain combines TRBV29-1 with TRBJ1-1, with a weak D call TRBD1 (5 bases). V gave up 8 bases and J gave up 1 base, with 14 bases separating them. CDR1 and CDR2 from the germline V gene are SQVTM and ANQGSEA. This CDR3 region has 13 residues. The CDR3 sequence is CSPQRTGNTEAFF. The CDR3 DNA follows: TGCAGCCCTCAACGAACAGGGAACACTGAAGCTTTCTTT.

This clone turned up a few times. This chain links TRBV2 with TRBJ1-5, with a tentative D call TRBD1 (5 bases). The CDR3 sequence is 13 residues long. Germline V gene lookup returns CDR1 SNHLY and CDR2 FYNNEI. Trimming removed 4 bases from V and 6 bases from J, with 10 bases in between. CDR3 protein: CASSVQGGQPQHF. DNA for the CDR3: TGTGCCAGCAGTGTCCAGGGAGGTCAGCCCCAGCATTTT.

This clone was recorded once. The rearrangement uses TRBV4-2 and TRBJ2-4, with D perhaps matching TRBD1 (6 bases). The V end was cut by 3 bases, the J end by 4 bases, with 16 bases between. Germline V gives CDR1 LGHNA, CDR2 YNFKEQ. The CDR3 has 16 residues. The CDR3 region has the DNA TGTGCCAGCAGCCAGGGTAGACAGGACGGTAAAAACATTCAGTACTTC. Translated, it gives CASSQGRQDGKNIQYF.

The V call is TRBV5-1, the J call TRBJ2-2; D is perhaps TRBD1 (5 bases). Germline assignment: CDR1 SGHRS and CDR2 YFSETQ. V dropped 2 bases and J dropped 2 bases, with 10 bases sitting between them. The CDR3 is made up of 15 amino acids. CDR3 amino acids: CASSLGAVNTGELFF. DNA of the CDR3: TGCGCCAGCAGCTTAGGGGCCGTCAACACCGGGGAGCTGTTTTTT. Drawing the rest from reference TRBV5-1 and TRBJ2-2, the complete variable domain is KAGVTQTPRYLIKTRGQQVTLSCSPISGHRSVSWYQQTPGQGLQFLFEYFSETQRNKGNFPGRFSGRQFSNSRSEMNVSTLELGDSALYLCASSLGAVNTGELFFGEGSRLTVL.

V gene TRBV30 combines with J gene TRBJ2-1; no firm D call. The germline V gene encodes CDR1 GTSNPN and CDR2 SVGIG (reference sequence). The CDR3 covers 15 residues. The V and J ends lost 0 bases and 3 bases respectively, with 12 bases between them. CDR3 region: CAWSVNGILYNEQFF. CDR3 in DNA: TGTGCCTGGAGTGTAAATGGCATTCTCTACAATGAGCAGTTCTTC.

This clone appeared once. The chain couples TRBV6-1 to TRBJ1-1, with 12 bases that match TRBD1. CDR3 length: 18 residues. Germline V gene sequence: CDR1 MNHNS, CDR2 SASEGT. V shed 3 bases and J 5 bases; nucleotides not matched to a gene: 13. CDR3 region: CASSEIPGTGGVMTEAFF. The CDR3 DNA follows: TGTGCCAGCAGTGAGATACCCGGGACAGGGGGCGTCATGACTGAAGCTTTCTTT.

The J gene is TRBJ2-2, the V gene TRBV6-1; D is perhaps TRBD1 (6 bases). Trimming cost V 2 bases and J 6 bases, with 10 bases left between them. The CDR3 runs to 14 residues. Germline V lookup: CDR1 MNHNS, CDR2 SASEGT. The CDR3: CASSEFSGAGELFF. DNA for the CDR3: TGTGCCAGCAGTGAATTTTCAGGGGCCGGGGAGCTGTTTTTT.

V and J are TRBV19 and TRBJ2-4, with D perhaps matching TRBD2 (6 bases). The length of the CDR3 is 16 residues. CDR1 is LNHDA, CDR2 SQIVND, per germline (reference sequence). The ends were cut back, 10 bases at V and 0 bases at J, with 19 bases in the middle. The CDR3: CATMGGDTVAKNIQYF. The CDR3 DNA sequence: TGTGCCACCATGGGGGGAGATACAGTAGCCAAAAACATTCAGTACTTC.

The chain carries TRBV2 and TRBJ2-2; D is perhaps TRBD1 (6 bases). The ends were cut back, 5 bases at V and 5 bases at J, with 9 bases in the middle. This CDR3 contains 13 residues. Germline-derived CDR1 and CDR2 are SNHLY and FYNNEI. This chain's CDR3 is CASSLTGTGELFF. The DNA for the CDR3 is TGTGCCAGCAGTCTAACAGGGACCGGGGAGCTGTTTTTT.

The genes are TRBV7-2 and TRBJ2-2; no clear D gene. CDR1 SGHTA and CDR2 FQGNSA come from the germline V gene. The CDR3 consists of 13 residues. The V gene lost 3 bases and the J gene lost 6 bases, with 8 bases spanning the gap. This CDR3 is CASSFPYSGELFF. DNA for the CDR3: TGTGCCAGCAGCTTTCCCTACTCCGGGGAGCTGTTTTTT.

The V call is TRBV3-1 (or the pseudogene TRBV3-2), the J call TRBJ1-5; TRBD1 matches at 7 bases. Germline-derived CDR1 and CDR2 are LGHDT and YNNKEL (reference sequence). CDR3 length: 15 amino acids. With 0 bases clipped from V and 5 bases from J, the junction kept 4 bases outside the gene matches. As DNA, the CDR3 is TGTGCCAGCAGCCAAGACGGGACAGCGTATCAGCCCCAGCATTTT. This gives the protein CASSQDGTAYQPQHF.

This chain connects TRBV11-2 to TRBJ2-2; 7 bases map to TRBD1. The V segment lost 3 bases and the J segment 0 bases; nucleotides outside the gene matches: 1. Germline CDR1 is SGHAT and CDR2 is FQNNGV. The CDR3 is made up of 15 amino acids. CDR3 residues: CASSLGQSNTGELFF. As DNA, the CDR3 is TGTGCCAGCAGCTTGGGACAGTCGAACACCGGGGAGCTGTTTTTT.